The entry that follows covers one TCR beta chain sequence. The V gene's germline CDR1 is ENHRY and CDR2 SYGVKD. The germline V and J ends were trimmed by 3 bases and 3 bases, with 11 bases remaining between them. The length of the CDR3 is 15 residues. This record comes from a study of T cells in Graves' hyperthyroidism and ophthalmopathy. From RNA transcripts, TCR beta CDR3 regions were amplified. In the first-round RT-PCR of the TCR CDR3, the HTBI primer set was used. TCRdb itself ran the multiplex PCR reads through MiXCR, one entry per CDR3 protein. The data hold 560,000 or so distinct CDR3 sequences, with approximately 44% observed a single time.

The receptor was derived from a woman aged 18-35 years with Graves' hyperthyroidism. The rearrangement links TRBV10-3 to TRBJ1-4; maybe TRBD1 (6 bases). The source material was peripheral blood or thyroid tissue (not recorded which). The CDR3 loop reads CAISDWTVANEKLFF. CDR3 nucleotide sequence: TGTGCCATCAGTGATTGGACAGTGGCTAATGAAAAACTGTTTTTT.